This T cell receptor (beta chain) was sequenced in a study of PD-1 blockade in classical Hodgkin lymphoma. Study results and caveats: Significant TCR diversity gains by C4D1 occurred in CD4+ but not CD8+ cells. The drivers behind the repertoire differences, possibly disease activity or prior therapy, remain undefined.

Sequenced by immunoSEQ multiplex PCR; TCRdb stores in-frame clones only, minus some. The table includes about 30,000 clones, roughly 76% detected once. About this clone: Its matching antigen is unknown.

Trimming removed 5 bases from V and 4 bases from J, with 9 bases in between. Germline CDR1 and CDR2: MDHEN and SYDVKM. The length of the CDR3 is 13 residues. Autologous stem cell transplantation was followed by relapse in every patient, and brentuximab vedotin exposure varied. The sequence came from a human donor with classical Hodgkin lymphoma. The material was peripheral blood mononuclear cells (PBMCs), obtained before the second cycle of nivolumab. The chain uses TRBV28 and TRBJ1-5; no reliable D call. The CDR3: CASSRDANQPQHF. CDR3 DNA: TGTGCCAGCAGTCGCGACGCGAATCAGCCCCAGCATTTT.